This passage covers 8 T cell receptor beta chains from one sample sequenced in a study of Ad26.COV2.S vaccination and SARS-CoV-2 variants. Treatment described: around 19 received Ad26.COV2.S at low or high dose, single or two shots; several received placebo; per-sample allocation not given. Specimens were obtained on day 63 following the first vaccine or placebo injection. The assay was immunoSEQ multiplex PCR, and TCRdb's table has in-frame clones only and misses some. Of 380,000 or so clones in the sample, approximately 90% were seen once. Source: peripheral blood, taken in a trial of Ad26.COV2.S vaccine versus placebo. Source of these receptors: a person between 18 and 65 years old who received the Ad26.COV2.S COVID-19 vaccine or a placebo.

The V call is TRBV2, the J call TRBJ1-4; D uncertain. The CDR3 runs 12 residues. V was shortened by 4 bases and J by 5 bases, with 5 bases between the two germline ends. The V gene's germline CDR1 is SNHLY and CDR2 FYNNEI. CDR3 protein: CASSVRNEKLFF. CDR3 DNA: TGTGCCAGCAGTGTCAGGAATGAAAAACTGTTTTTT.

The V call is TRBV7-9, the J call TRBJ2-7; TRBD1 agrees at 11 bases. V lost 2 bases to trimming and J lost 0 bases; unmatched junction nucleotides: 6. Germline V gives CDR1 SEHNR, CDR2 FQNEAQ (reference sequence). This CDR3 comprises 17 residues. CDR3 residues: CASSLPGQGASSYEQYF. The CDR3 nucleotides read TGTGCCAGCAGCTTACCAGGACAGGGGGCGAGCTCCTACGAGCAGTACTTC.

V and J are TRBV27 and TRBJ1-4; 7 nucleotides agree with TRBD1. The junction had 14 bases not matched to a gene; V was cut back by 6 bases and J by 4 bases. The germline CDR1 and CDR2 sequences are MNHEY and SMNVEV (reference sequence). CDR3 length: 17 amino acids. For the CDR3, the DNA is TGTGCCAGCAGACGGGACAGCCCCTATCCAGATAATGAAAAACTGTTTTTT. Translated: CASRRDSPYPDNEKLFF. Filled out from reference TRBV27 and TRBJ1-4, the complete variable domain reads EAQVTQNPRYLITVTGKKLTVTCSQNMNHEYMSWYRQDPGLGLRQIYYSMNVEVTDKGDVPEGYKVSRKEKRNFPLILESPSPNQTSLYFCASRRDSPYPDNEKLFFGSGTQLSVL.

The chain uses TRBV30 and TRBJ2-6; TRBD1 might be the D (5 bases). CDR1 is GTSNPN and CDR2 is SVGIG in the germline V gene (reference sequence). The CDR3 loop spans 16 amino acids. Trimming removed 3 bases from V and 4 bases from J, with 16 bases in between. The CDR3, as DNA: TGTGCCTGGAGAAAGGACAAGGCAACGGGGGCCAACGTCCTGACTTTC. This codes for CAWRKDKATGANVLTF. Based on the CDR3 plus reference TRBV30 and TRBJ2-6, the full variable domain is SQTIHQWPATLVQPVGSPLSLECTVEGTSNPNLYWYRQAAGRGLQLLFYSVGIGQISSEVPQNLSASRPQDRQFILSSKKLLLSDSGFYLCAWRKDKATGANVLTFGAGSRLTVL.

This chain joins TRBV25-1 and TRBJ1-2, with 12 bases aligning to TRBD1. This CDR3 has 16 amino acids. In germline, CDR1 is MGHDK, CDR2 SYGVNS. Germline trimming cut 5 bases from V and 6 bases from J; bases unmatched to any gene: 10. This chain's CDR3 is CASSPSPGQGAHGYTF. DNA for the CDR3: TGTGCCAGCAGTCCAAGCCCGGGACAGGGGGCTCATGGCTACACCTTC.

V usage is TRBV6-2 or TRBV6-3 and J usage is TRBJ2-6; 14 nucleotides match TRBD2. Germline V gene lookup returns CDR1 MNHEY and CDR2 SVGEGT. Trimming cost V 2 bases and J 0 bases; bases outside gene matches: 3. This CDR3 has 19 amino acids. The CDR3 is CASSYRGLAGGSGANVLTF. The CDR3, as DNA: TGTGCCAGCAGTTACCGCGGACTAGCGGGAGGCTCTGGGGCCAACGTCCTGACTTTC.

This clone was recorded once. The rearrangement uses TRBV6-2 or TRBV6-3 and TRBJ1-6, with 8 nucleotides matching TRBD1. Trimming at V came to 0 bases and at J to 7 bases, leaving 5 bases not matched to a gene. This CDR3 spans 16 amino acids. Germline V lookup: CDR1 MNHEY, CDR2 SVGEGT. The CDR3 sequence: CASSYSGQGLNSPLHF. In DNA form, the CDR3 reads TGTGCCAGCAGTTACTCCGGACAGGGTCTAAATTCACCCCTCCACTTT.

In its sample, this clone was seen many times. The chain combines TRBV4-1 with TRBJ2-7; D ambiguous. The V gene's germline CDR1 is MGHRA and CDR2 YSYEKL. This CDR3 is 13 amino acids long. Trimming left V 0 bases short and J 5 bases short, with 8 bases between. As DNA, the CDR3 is TGCGCCAGCAGCCAAGATCCGGGCGACGAGCAGTACTTC. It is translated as CASSQDPGDEQYF.